This T cell receptor beta chain was sequenced for a study of radiation and T cells in renal cell carcinoma. Study findings and constraints: Compared with controls, irradiated tumors showed greater TCR clonality. Compared with controls, irradiated tumors had more, larger dominant CDR3 motifs.

As to this clone: Its antigen is unknown.

Sequencing was performed with immunoSEQ multiplex PCR; in TCRdb, only in-frame clones are kept and a portion is missing. The sample has some 21,000 clones, 45% to 55% seen once; the top ten hold about 20%. V shed 3 bases and J 3 bases; nucleotides not matched to a gene: 11. In germline, CDR1 is MNHEY, CDR2 SVGAGI. The CDR3 is 16 amino acids. This sample's treatment: treatment-naive control, cytoreductive nephrectomy. Control tumor donors were a few females and about a dozen males, median age roughly 52 years. This receptor was identified in a human donor with renal cell carcinoma. This material consisted of tumor tissue, taken from a patient whose treatment was nephrectomy without radiotherapy. This chain uses TRBV6-5 with TRBJ2-7; TRBD1 matches 7 bases. The CDR3 region has the DNA TGTGCCAGCAGTTATAAAAGGGGGCAGGTAAGCTACGAGCAGTACTTC. It encodes CASSYKRGQVSYEQYF.